The entry below gives a single T cell receptor (beta chain) sequence along with its context. The antigen is unknown. The sample originates from a study of shared clonotypes between healthy human individuals. The germline V gene encodes CDR1 SGHTA and CDR2 FQGNSA. CDR3 length: 16 amino acids. Trimming cost V 0 bases and J 3 bases, with 12 bases left between them. Overall study results and limits: It was observed that approximately 5% of naive CD4 clonotypes were shared across a handful of donors.

CD45RO-negative cells were positively selected for CCR7, leaving out terminally differentiated effector memory CD45RA+ cells. The assay was immunoSEQ multiplex PCR, and TCRdb's table has in-frame clones only and misses some. Of fewer than 1 million clones in the sample, 90% to 97% are singletons; the top ten hold about 0.25%. The sequence was collected from a man between 25 and 39 years old in good health. The V and J genes are TRBV7-2 and TRBJ1-5; possibly TRBD1 for D (5 bases). Material for sequencing was naive CD8+ T cells sorted from blood. The CDR3 coding sequence is TGTGCCAGCAGCTTAGCGGGCAGGGAGTTCAATCAGCCCCAGCATTTT. This sequence encodes CASSLAGREFNQPQHF.